The 21 T cell receptor beta chains below come from one sample, sequenced in a study of tumor-infiltrating lymphocytes in oesophageal squamous cell carcinoma. MiXCR was run by TCRdb on the PCR reads, yielding one entry per CDR3 protein. The sample contains about 15,000 distinct CDR3 sequences, over 45% of which appear only once. The source material was blood. Receptors originate from a male donor with esophageal squamous cell carcinoma.

The chain links TRBV12-3 or TRBV12-4 to TRBJ2-1; D might be TRBD1 (6 bases). This CDR3 comprises 14 residues. Trimming removed 5 bases at V and 6 bases at J, with 14 bases between. The CDR3: CASSVRGPGNEQFF. The CDR3 coding sequence is TGTGCCAGCAGTGTCAGGGGACCCGGCAATGAGCAGTTCTTC.

The chain combines TRBV11-3 with TRBJ1-1, with no clear D. The DNA matches TRBJ2-5 better at its end, which makes the J call doubtful. CDR1 is SGHNT and CDR2 is YENEEA in the germline V gene. The CDR3 is made up of 12 amino acids. The CDR3 here is CASSLFGETQYF. The DNA of the CDR3 is TGTGCCAGCAGCTTATTTGGGGAGACCCAGTACTTC.

The table lists this clonotype with many counts. The chain recombines TRBV28 with TRBJ1-6; 9 bases match TRBD1. The CDR3 sequence is 15 residues long. Per germline, CDR1 MDHEN and CDR2 SYDVKM. V was clipped by 5 bases and J by 10 bases; unmatched bases: 9. The CDR3, as DNA: TGTGCCAGCAGTCACACCGGACAGGGGCAATCACCCCTCCACTTT. Its protein product is CASSHTGQGQSPLHF.

The chain recombines TRBV6-5 with TRBJ2-1, with TRBD2 matching over 11 bases. J gave up 3 bases and V 6 bases, and 4 bases lay outside the gene matches. Germline V CDR1 and CDR2: MNHEY, SVGAGI. The CDR3 is 15 residues long. The DNA of the CDR3 is TGTGCCAGCAGCCCCGGGACTAGCGGCTACAATGAGCAGTTCTTC. Translated: CASSPGTSGYNEQFF.

The genes are TRBV10-3 and TRBJ2-5, with TRBD2 matching 15 bases. The junction had 6 bases not matched to a gene; V was cut back by 9 bases and J by 7 bases. Germline V gene lookup returns CDR1 ENHRY and CDR2 SYGVKD. The length of the CDR3 is 14 residues. CDR3 protein: CAIGLAGGPGTQYF. The CDR3 DNA follows: TGTGCCATTGGACTAGCGGGGGGGCCGGGGACCCAGTACTTC.

By sample share, this clonotype is medium-sized. The chain employs TRBV27 and TRBJ1-2; D gene uncertain. The ends were cut back, 6 bases at V and 3 bases at J, with 14 bases in the middle. From germline, CDR1 is MNHEY and CDR2 SMNVEV (reference sequence). This CDR3 is 14 amino acids long. The CDR3 DNA reads TGTGCCAGCAGAATGGCAAACTGGGACTATGGCTACACCTTC. This encodes CASRMANWDYGYTF.

V gene TRBV24-1 combines with J gene TRBJ1-1; 15 bases line up with TRBD2. The J call may be in error: the DNA end matches TRBJ2-3 better. The CDR3 extends over 18 amino acids. The germline V gene has CDR1 KGHDR and CDR2 SFDVKD. The CDR3 region is CATSGTSGGAAGTDTQYF. CDR3 sequence (DNA): TGTGCCACCAGTGGGACTAGCGGGGGGGCCGCAGGCACAGATACGCAGTATTTT.

The chain uses TRBV29-1 and TRBJ2-6; possible D gene TRBD1, 5 bases. Germline loops: CDR1 SQVTM, CDR2 ANQGSEA. The CDR3 spans 15 residues. The ends were cut back, 6 bases at V and 0 bases at J, with 12 bases in the middle. Here the CDR3 reads CSVAQGPSGANVLTF. CDR3 nucleotides: TGCAGCGTCGCCCAGGGCCCCTCTGGGGCCAACGTCCTGACTTTC.

This chain connects TRBV7-8 to TRBJ2-3; 9 nucleotides agree with TRBD2. V was clipped by 3 bases and J by 5 bases; unmatched bases: 18. CDR1 is SGHVS and CDR2 is FQNEAQ in the germline V gene. CDR3 length: 19 amino acids. The CDR3 coding sequence is TGTGCCAGCAGCTTTCCTCTAGCGGGGACCCCCGTGGGGGTAGATACGCAGTATTTT. It encodes CASSFPLAGTPVGVDTQYF.

This clonotype appeared a few times. The chain links TRBV12-3 or TRBV12-4 to TRBJ2-7, with D unresolved. Near its end, the DNA agrees better with TRBJ2-5, so the J call may be wrong. The CDR3 runs to 13 residues. This chain's CDR3 is CASSLGLQETQYF. CDR3 nucleotides: TGTGCCAGCAGTTTAGGACTTCAAGAGACCCAGTACTTC.

The V gene is TRBV6-6, the J gene TRBJ2-3, with 12 bases fitting TRBD2. The J call may be faulty, since TRBJ2-1 better matches the DNA end. This CDR3 comprises 14 residues. CDR1 and CDR2 from the germline V gene are MNHNY and SVGAGI (reference sequence). The CDR3 DNA sequence: TGTGCCAGCAGTTACGGACTAGCGGGATATGAGCAGTTCTTC. This encodes CASSYGLAGYEQFF.

The genes are TRBV25-1 and TRBJ2-5; no firm D call. The germline V gene has CDR1 MGHDK and CDR2 SYGVNS. The V and J ends lost 7 bases and 4 bases respectively, with 13 bases between them. CDR3 size: 13 residues. CDR3 bases: TGTGCCAGCAATATGGGGTCGGCAGAGACCCAGTACTTC. Its protein is CASNMGSAETQYF. Together with reference TRBV25-1 and TRBJ2-5, the CDR3 gives the full variable domain: EADIYQTPRYLVIGTGKKITLECSQTMGHDKMYWYQQDPGMELHLIHYSYGVNSTEKGDLSSESTVSRIRTEHFPLTLESARPSHTSQYLCASNMGSAETQYFGPGTRLLVL.

This clonotype was seen a few times. The rearrangement links TRBV7-3 to TRBJ2-3, with 7 positions matching TRBD2. The CDR3 extends over 16 amino acids. Germline lookup yields CDR1 SGHTA and CDR2 FQGTGA. J lost 3 bases, V lost 1 base, and 7 bases had no gene match. The chain's CDR3 is CASSLNGGSRTDTQYF. CDR3 nucleotide sequence: TGTGCCAGCAGCTTAAATGGCGGGAGCAGGACAGATACGCAGTATTTT. Combining the CDR3 with reference TRBV7-3 and TRBJ2-3 gives the whole variable domain GAGVSQTPSNKVTEKGKYVELRCDPISGHTALYWYRQSLGQGPEFLIYFQGTGAADDSGLPNDRFFAVRPEGSVSTLKIQRTERGDSAVYLCASSLNGGSRTDTQYFGPGTRLTVL.

This clonotype is labeled medium-sized. The chain combines TRBV6-2 or TRBV6-3 with TRBJ2-1, with 7 bases lining up with TRBD2. The CDR3 sequence is 15 residues long. Germline lookup yields CDR1 MNHEY and CDR2 SVGEGT. After removal of 2 bases from V and 6 bases from J, the junction contained 7 bases not matched to a gene. The CDR3 loop is CASSYTPSGRNEQFF. Written as DNA, the CDR3 is TGTGCCAGCAGTTACACCCCTAGCGGCCGCAATGAGCAGTTCTTC.

This clonotype was observed a few times. This chain connects TRBV7-9 to TRBJ2-5; 10 positions agree with TRBD1. The end of the DNA is better explained by TRBJ2-7, so the J call may be wrong. There are 16 residues in the CDR3. Germline-derived CDR1 and CDR2 are SEHNR and FQNEAQ (reference sequence). CDR3 nucleotide sequence: TGTGCCAGCAACGATTTTCCGGGACAGGGGACCTACGAGCAGTACTTC. Protein: CASNDFPGQGTYEQYF.

A few counts support this clonotype. The DNA of the CDR3 is TGTGCCAGCAGCCAAGGACTAGCGGGAGTCCTGTCCTACGAGCAGTACTTC. This translates into CASSQGLAGVLSYEQYF. This chain links TRBV7-2 with TRBJ2-7, with 13 nucleotides matching TRBD2. The CDR3 sequence is 17 residues long. Looked up from germline, CDR1 is SGHTA and CDR2 is FQGNSA. V shed 5 bases and J 1 base; nucleotides not matched to a gene: 8.

This clonotype has ten or more counts. The chain links TRBV7-2 to TRBJ2-1; 10 positions agree with TRBD2. V shed 1 base, J shed 9 bases, and the junction held 12 bases outside the gene matches. The CDR3 covers 17 residues. Germline V gene lookup returns CDR1 SGHTA and CDR2 FQGNSA. DNA for the CDR3: TGTGCCAGCAGCTTAGACGGTGCTAGCGGGAGTATAAGTGAGCAGTTCTTC. This gives the protein CASSLDGASGSISEQFF.

This chain uses TRBV11-2 with TRBJ2-6; maybe TRBD1 (5 bases). The CDR3 loop spans 17 amino acids. Germline values: CDR1 SGHAT, CDR2 FQNNGV. V was pared by 0 bases and J by 4 bases, with 13 bases between. CDR3 nucleotides: TGTGCCAGCAGCTTAGATATTTCAGGGTACGGGGCCAACGTCCTGACTTTC. It codes for CASSLDISGYGANVLTF. The whole variable domain, remainder taken from reference TRBV11-2 and TRBJ2-6, is EAGVAQSPRYKIIEKRQSVAFWCNPISGHATLYWYQQILGQGPKLLIQFQNNGVVDDSQLPKDRFSAERLKGVDSTLKIQPAKLEDSAVYLCASSLDISGYGANVLTFGAGSRLTVL.

This clonotype was observed a few times. The chain joins TRBV20-1 to TRBJ2-3; possibly TRBD2 for D (5 bases). Deletions cut 0 bases from V and 1 base from J, with 14 bases between. CDR1 and CDR2 from the germline V gene are DFQATT and SNEGSKA (reference sequence). This CDR3 comprises 16 residues. For the CDR3, the DNA is TGCAGTGCTAGAGATCGGGGTGTGTTCGGCACAGATACGCAGTATTTT. It specifies CSARDRGVFGTDTQYF.

In this sample, this clonotype is medium-sized. The rearrangement joins TRBV10-2 to TRBJ2-1, with a possible D match to TRBD2 (6 bases). Trimming left V 2 bases short and J 10 bases short, with 27 bases between. Germline V gene data show CDR1 as WSHSY and CDR2 as SAAADI. The CDR3 length is 18 residues. CDR3 sequence reads: CASSEVFLTSRGIREQFF. CDR3 nucleotides: TGCGCCAGCAGTGAGGTTTTTTTAACTAGCCGTGGCATACGGGAGCAGTTCTTC.

This clonotype came up many times. V usage is TRBV6-1 and J usage is TRBJ2-5; 8 nucleotides line up with TRBD1. The CDR3 contains 14 residues. Germline trimming cut 7 bases from V and 11 bases from J; bases unmatched to any gene: 15. Germline values: CDR1 MNHNS, CDR2 SASEGT. The CDR3 nucleotides read TGTGCCAGCACCACAGGGGGATCCTACAATGAGCAGTACTTC. It yields the protein CASTTGGSYNEQYF.